The 27 T cell receptor beta chains below come from one sample, sequenced in a study of T-cell reconstitution after alpha-beta-depleted transplantation in children. Preparation of the TCRbeta library used unique molecular identifiers. TCRdb fed the PCR reads into MiXCR, producing one record per CDR3 protein. The data contain approximately 490,000 distinct CDR3 sequences, 9.5% to 15% of them seen just once; the ten biggest clones take up less than 6.5%. The sample was PBMCs from the stem cell graft donor, taken from the stem cell graft. These receptors were collected from a human donor who donated a stem cell graft to a child with combined immunodeficiency.

This clonotype was seen a handful of times. The chain combines TRBV2 with TRBJ2-7, with D possibly TRBD1 on 6 matching bases. The CDR3 length is 16 residues. Looked up from germline, CDR1 is SNHLY and CDR2 is FYNNEI. V dropped 1 base and J dropped 1 base, with 14 bases sitting between them. The CDR3 here is CASSEEAGVISYEQYF. Written as DNA, the CDR3 is TGTGCCAGCAGTGAAGAGGCAGGGGTAATATCCTACGAGCAGTACTTC.

The chain has TRBV7-9 and TRBJ2-1; D gene unclear. Trimming pared 2 bases from V and 10 bases from J, leaving 6 bases between. Germline assignment: CDR1 SEHNR and CDR2 FQNEAQ (reference sequence). The CDR3 loop spans 11 amino acids. DNA for the CDR3: TGTGCCAGCAGCTTAACTCAGGAGCAGTTCTTC. It specifies CASSLTQEQFF.

This clonotype was observed a few times. This rearrangement joins TRBV29-1 to TRBJ1-2, with D unresolved. This CDR3 spans 13 amino acids. Looked up from germline, CDR1 is SQVTM and CDR2 is ANQGSEA. Trimming took off 7 bases at V and 4 bases at J, with 16 bases between the two ends. The CDR3, as DNA: TGCAGCGCAACAGAGCAGCTTTCCTATGGCTACACCTTC. It encodes CSATEQLSYGYTF.

The chain couples TRBV6-1 to TRBJ2-1; 14 bases align to TRBD2. The CDR3 length is 16 residues. The ends lost 6 bases at V and 9 bases at J; junction bases unmatched: 10. Per the germline V gene, CDR1 is MNHNS and CDR2 is SASEGT. The CDR3 protein is CASRQTGTSGRGEQFF. The CDR3 nucleotides read TGTGCCAGCAGACAAACCGGGACTAGCGGGAGAGGTGAGCAGTTCTTC.

This clonotype turned up a few times. V gene TRBV21-1 combines with J gene TRBJ2-1; the table's D call TRBD2 went unverified against the DNA. TRBV21-1 is designated a pseudogene. The CDR3 has 22 amino acids. The CDR3 DNA reads TGTGCCAGCAGCACTACTTCTGGGGCAACTAGCGGGAGAGTCTTAGACTACAATGAGCAGTTCTTC. This sequence encodes CASSTTSGATSGRVLDYNEQFF.

This clonotype was detected a few times. The chain recombines TRBV12-3 or TRBV12-4 with TRBJ2-6; D uncertain. The ends were cut back, 5 bases at V and 0 bases at J, with 5 bases in the middle. The CDR3 totals 14 residues. The CDR3 spells CASSIFSGANVLTF. Here the CDR3 DNA reads TGTGCCAGCAGTATATTCTCTGGGGCCAACGTCCTGACTTTC.

This clonotype was seen ten or more times. The J gene is TRBJ2-1, the V gene TRBV2; weak D call: TRBD1 (6 bases). Trimming took 5 bases from V and 0 from J, leaving 11 bases between them. CDR3 size: 15 residues. Germline CDR1 and CDR2: SNHLY and FYNNEI. The CDR3, as DNA: TGTGCCAGCAGTCAAGGACAGAGCTCCTACAATGAGCAGTTCTTC. Translating it yields CASSQGQSSYNEQFF.

V usage is TRBV6-5 and J usage is TRBJ1-6; the D gene is possibly TRBD1 (6 bases). The CDR3 is made up of 15 amino acids. V was shortened by 2 bases and J by 11 bases, with 16 bases between the two germline ends. From germline, CDR1 is MNHEY and CDR2 SVGAGI. Here the CDR3 reads CASSYRGGRGAPLHF. The CDR3, as DNA: TGTGCCAGCAGTTACCGGGGGGGCCGGGGAGCACCCCTCCACTTT.

This clonotype turned up a few times. The V gene is TRBV12-3 or TRBV12-4, the J gene TRBJ1-2; 7 nucleotides align to TRBD1. The CDR3 runs to 15 residues. V was pared by 6 bases and J by 1 base, with 8 bases of the junction left unmatched. CDR3 in amino acids: CASSSPGQLNYGYTF. As DNA, the CDR3 is TGTGCCAGCAGCTCTCCGGGACAGCTTAACTATGGCTACACCTTC.

This clonotype was counted only a few times. The chain is built from TRBV6-1 and TRBJ2-1; 8 bases align to TRBD1. Trimming took 6 bases from V and 4 from J; bases not matched to a gene: 5. The CDR3 consists of 14 residues. Germline V lookup: CDR1 MNHNS, CDR2 SASEGT. CDR3 nucleotide sequence: TGTGCCAGCAGCGGGACAGGACCTTACAATGAGCAGTTCTTC. Encoded protein: CASSGTGPYNEQFF.

There are many counts of this clonotype. This rearrangement joins TRBV12-3 or TRBV12-4 to TRBJ2-3, with TRBD1 matching over 9 bases. The CDR3 length is 15 residues. Losses at the gene ends were 5 bases for V and 3 bases for J; bases not matched to a gene: 6. CDR3 in DNA: TGTGCCAGCAGTCCATCCGGGACAGGGACAGATACGCAGTATTTT. It codes for CASSPSGTGTDTQYF.

In its sample, this clonotype was seen a few times. The V call is TRBV4-1, the J call TRBJ1-2; 10 bases are shared with TRBD1. Germline trimming cut 5 bases from V and 6 bases from J; bases unmatched to any gene: 6. Looked up from germline, CDR1 is MGHRA and CDR2 is YSYEKL. The CDR3 is 14 residues long. Here the CDR3 reads CASSSPGQGNGYTF. CDR3 bases: TGCGCCAGCAGCTCGCCGGGACAGGGGAATGGCTACACCTTC.

The V call is TRBV5-1, the J call TRBJ2-3, with D tentatively TRBD1 (7 bases). The length of the CDR3 is 15 residues. Trimming removed 3 bases at V and 7 bases at J, with 18 bases between. Per the germline V gene, CDR1 is SGHRS and CDR2 is YFSETQ. CDR3 nucleotides: TGCGCCAGCAGCTCTCAGGGGGGCGGGGTGAATACGCAGTATTTT. Its protein is CASSSQGGGVNTQYF.

This clonotype has a count of ten or more. The gene calls are TRBV6-1 and TRBJ2-3; D gene ambiguous. V gave up 8 bases and J gave up 2 bases, with 14 bases separating them. The germline gives CDR1 MNHNS, CDR2 SASEGT. The CDR3 has 14 amino acids. The CDR3 DNA reads TGTGCCAGCGTCGGCGTTCAAAACACAGATACGCAGTATTTT. It specifies CASVGVQNTDTQYF.

The CDR3 here is CSVEGTSPDTQYF. The CDR3 DNA sequence: TGCAGCGTTGAAGGGACCAGCCCAGATACGCAGTATTTT. This sequence joins TRBV29-1 and TRBJ2-3, with D unclear. The V gene's germline CDR1 is SQVTM and CDR2 ANQGSEA. The CDR3 is made up of 13 amino acids. The ends were cut back, 1 base at V and 4 bases at J, with 9 bases in the middle.

The table lists this clonotype with many counts. The chain carries TRBV29-1 and TRBJ2-1; 10 positions match TRBD2. Looked up from germline, CDR1 is SQVTM and CDR2 is ANQGSEA. J gave up 4 bases and V 2 bases, and 5 bases lay outside the gene matches. This CDR3 contains 15 residues. In DNA form, the CDR3 reads TGCAGCGTTGAAACCGGGACTAGCGATTACAATGAGCAGTTCTTC. Its protein is CSVETGTSDYNEQFF.

This clonotype came up a few times. The CDR3 protein is CAISEAGTGNQPQHF. The CDR3, as DNA: TGTGCCATCAGTGAGGCCGGGACAGGCAATCAGCCCCAGCATTTT. The chain combines TRBV10-3 with TRBJ1-5; 7 nucleotides match TRBD1. Per germline, CDR1 ENHRY and CDR2 SYGVKD. V was clipped by 2 bases and J by 2 bases; unmatched bases: 3. The CDR3 totals 15 residues.

V usage is TRBV5-1 and J usage is TRBJ2-3; D is possibly TRBD1 or TRBD2 (6 bases each). The CDR3 has 16 residues. Germline V gene sequence: CDR1 SGHRS, CDR2 YFSETQ. The V end was cut by 0 bases, the J end by 0 bases, with 11 bases between. CDR3 residues: CASSLAWRGSTDTQYF. The DNA for the CDR3 is TGCGCCAGCAGCTTGGCCTGGAGGGGGAGCACAGATACGCAGTATTTT. The full variable domain, with the rest looked up from reference TRBV5-1 and TRBJ2-3, is KAGVTQTPRYLIKTRGQQVTLSCSPISGHRSVSWYQQTPGQGLQFLFEYFSETQRNKGNFPGRFSGRQFSNSRSEMNVSTLELGDSALYLCASSLAWRGSTDTQYFGPGTRLTVL.

This clonotype was observed at least ten times. This chain connects TRBV15 to TRBJ2-1, with TRBD2 matching 14 bases. Germline V gene lookup returns CDR1 LNHNV and CDR2 YYDKDF (reference sequence). V dropped 3 bases and J dropped 1; count of bases not matched to a gene: 8. This CDR3 comprises 19 residues. CDR3 coding DNA: TGTGCCACCAGCAGTATGGGACTAGCGGGAGAAGGTTCCTACAATGAGCAGTTCTTC. It translates to CATSSMGLAGEGSYNEQFF.

This clonotype was observed many times. The chain combines TRBV6-5 with TRBJ2-1; D unresolved. Germline V gene sequence: CDR1 MNHEY, CDR2 SVGAGI. Trimming shortened V by 8 bases and J by 0 bases, and 14 bases separated the two germline ends. The CDR3 consists of 15 residues. Here the CDR3 reads CASAPPLSSYNEQFF. DNA for the CDR3: TGTGCCAGCGCCCCCCCTCTTAGCTCCTACAATGAGCAGTTCTTC.

This clonotype was recorded a few times. The V and J genes are TRBV9 and TRBJ2-1, with 11 positions matching TRBD2. CDR1 and CDR2 (germline): SGDLS, YYNGEE. The CDR3 consists of 17 residues. The V and J ends lost 0 bases and 2 bases, in that order; junction bases with no gene match: 4. CDR3 DNA sequence: TGTGCCAGCAGCGTAGGGGTAGCGGGGGGGCCCTACAATGAGCAGTTCTTC. It codes for CASSVGVAGGPYNEQFF.

This clonotype was counted a few times. This CDR3 is CASSPPRVISQNFYEQYF. In DNA form, the CDR3 reads TGTGCCAGCTCACCACCGAGGGTTATAAGTCAAAATTTCTACGAGCAGTACTTC. The chain is built from TRBV18 and TRBJ2-7, with D possibly being TRBD2 (5 bases). This CDR3 spans 18 amino acids. V was shortened by 0 bases and J by 3 bases, with 21 bases between the two germline ends. The germline gives CDR1 KGHSH, CDR2 LQKENI. Full variable domain (rest looked up from reference TRBV18 and TRBJ2-7): NAGVMQNPRHLVRRRGQEARLRCSPMKGHSHVYWYRQLPEEGLKFMVYLQKENIIDESGMPKERFSAEFPKEGPSILRIQQVVRGDSAAYFCASSPPRVISQNFYEQYFGPGTRLTVT.

This clonotype has only a few counts. The chain employs TRBV6-1 and TRBJ2-1; TRBD1 might be the D (6 bases). The CDR3 has 14 amino acids. The V end lost 5 bases, the J end lost 6 bases, and 14 bases lay between the germline ends. Germline CDR1 is MNHNS and CDR2 is SASEGT. CDR3 bases: TGTGCCAGCAGTCAAAGAGCCAGGGGCAATGAGCAGTTCTTC. It codes for CASSQRARGNEQFF.

V and J are TRBV20-1 and TRBJ2-2; perhaps D is TRBD1 or TRBD2 (5 bases each). CDR3 length: 11 amino acids. The germline V and J ends were trimmed by 6 bases and 6 bases, with 8 bases remaining between them. Germline V gene data show CDR1 as DFQATT and CDR2 as SNEGSKA (reference sequence). The CDR3 here is CSALGPGELFF. DNA for the CDR3: TGCAGTGCCCTGGGACCCGGGGAGCTGTTTTTT.

The sample holds a few counts of this clonotype. This chain uses TRBV20-1 with TRBJ2-7, with D hard to call. V shed 3 bases and J shed 2 bases, with 17 bases lying between them. This CDR3 is 15 amino acids long. CDR1 is DFQATT and CDR2 is SNEGSKA in the germline V gene (reference sequence). DNA for the CDR3: TGCAGTGCTAGGCCCCTCGGAGCTACACCCTACGAGCAGTACTTC. Encoded protein: CSARPLGATPYEQYF.

A few counts support this clonotype. The chain couples TRBV10-3 to TRBJ2-7; possible D gene TRBD2, 6 bases. Trimming took off 0 bases at V and 2 bases at J, with 11 bases between the two ends. This CDR3 spans 15 amino acids. Germline V gene data show CDR1 as ENHRY and CDR2 as SYGVKD. The CDR3 bases are TGTGCCATCAGTGAGTCCCGACTAGGGGCCTACGAGCAGTACTTC. This translates into CAISESRLGAYEQYF.

The chain combines TRBV3-1 with TRBJ2-5; no reliable D call. The CDR3 is 18 residues long. V dropped 0 bases and J dropped 5 bases, with 22 bases sitting between them. The germline gives CDR1 LGHDT, CDR2 YNNKEL (reference sequence). The CDR3 region has the DNA TGTGCCAGCAGCCAAGATACTACGGCAGACCATTGGAAGGAGACCCAGTACTTC. This translates into CASSQDTTADHWKETQYF.